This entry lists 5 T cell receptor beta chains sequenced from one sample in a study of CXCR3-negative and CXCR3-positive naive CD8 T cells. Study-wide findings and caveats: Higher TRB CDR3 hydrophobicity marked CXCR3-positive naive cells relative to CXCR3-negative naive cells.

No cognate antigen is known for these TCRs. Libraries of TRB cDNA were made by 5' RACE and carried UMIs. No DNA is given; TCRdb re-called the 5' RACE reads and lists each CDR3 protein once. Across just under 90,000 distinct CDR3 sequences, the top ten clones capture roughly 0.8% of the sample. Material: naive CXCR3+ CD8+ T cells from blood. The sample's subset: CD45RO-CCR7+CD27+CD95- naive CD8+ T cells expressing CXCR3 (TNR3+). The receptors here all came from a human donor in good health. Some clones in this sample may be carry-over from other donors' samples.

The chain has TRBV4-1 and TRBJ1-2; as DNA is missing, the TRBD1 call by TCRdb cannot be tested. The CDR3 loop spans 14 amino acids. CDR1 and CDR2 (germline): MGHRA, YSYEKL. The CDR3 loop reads CASSQARGDYGYTF.

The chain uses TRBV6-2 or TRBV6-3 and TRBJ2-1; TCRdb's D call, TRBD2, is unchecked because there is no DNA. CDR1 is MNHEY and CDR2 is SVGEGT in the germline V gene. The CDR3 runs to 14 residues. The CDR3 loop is CASSSGGVYNEQFF.

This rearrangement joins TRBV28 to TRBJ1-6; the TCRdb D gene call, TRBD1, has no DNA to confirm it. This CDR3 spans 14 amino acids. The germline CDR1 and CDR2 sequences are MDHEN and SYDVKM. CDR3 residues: CASSFTGVGSPLHF.

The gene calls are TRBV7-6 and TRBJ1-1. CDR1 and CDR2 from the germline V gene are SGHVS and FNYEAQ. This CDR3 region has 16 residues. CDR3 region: CASSLATPGWNTEAFF.

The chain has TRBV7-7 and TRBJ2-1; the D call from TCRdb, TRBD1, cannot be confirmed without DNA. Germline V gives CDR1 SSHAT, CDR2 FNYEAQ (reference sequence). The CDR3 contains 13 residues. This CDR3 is CAGSLFRWAEQFF.